The 12 T cell receptor beta chains below come from one sample, sequenced in a study of cytomegalovirus exposure and HLA in healthy donors. A multiplex PCR was run with 60 Vbeta primers and 13 Jbeta primers. Produced via immunoSEQ multiplex PCR; TCRdb's table is partial and in-frame only. This table holds about 54,000 clones, more than 65% found once. The sequencing input was PBMCs. These receptors originate from a woman aged 18-29 years in good health and CMV-seronegative.

This chain joins TRBV5-4 and TRBJ1-3, with 8 bases fitting TRBD1. This CDR3 comprises 17 residues. With 0 bases clipped from V and 2 bases from J, the junction kept 7 bases outside the gene matches. Germline V gene data show CDR1 as SGHNT and CDR2 as YYREEE (reference sequence). In DNA, the CDR3 is TGTGCCAGCAGCTTGGACCCAGGGGGCGCTGCTGGAAACACCATATATTTT. Amino acid sequence: CASSLDPGGAAGNTIYF.

The table lists this clone with a count of one. This chain uses TRBV27 with TRBJ2-1, with D possibly being TRBD1 (5 bases). Trimming removed 6 bases at V and 10 bases at J, with 16 bases between. Looked up from germline, CDR1 is MNHEY and CDR2 is SMNVEV (reference sequence). The CDR3 is 13 amino acids. This CDR3 is CASRRTPDSEQFF. The CDR3 DNA is TGTGCCAGCAGAAGGACACCCGATTCCGAGCAGTTCTTC.

CDR3 in amino acids: CASSLDAGSEKLFF. The DNA for the CDR3 is TGTGCCAGCAGCTTAGACGCGGGGAGTGAAAAACTGTTTTTT. The chain joins TRBV11-1 to TRBJ1-4; unclear D gene. The ends were cut back, 1 base at V and 7 bases at J, with 10 bases in the middle. CDR1 is SGHAT, CDR2 FQDESV, per germline (reference sequence). There are 14 residues in the CDR3.

The J gene is TRBJ2-3, the V gene TRBV7-2, with 9 nucleotides matching TRBD2. Trimming at V came to 5 bases and at J to 0 bases, leaving 6 bases not matched to a gene. The CDR3 spans 16 residues. Germline V gene sequence: CDR1 SGHTA, CDR2 FQGNSA. CDR3 DNA: TGTGCCAGCAGCCTTAGGAGCGGGGGGAGCACAGATACGCAGTATTTT. Its protein is CASSLRSGGSTDTQYF.

The genes are TRBV11-2 and TRBJ1-1; 7 bases are a match to TRBD1. The germline gives CDR1 SGHAT, CDR2 FQNNGV. V dropped 6 bases and J dropped 1; count of bases not matched to a gene: 2. This CDR3 is built from 13 residues. The CDR3 DNA sequence: TGTGCCAGCAGAAAGGGGGCGAACACTGAAGCTTTCTTT. Protein: CASRKGANTEAFF.

V gene TRBV5-1 combines with J gene TRBJ2-7; D gene unclear. Germline CDR1 and CDR2: SGHRS and YFSETQ. This CDR3 is 13 amino acids long. V lost 2 bases and J lost 3, with 9 bases in between. For the CDR3, the DNA is TGCGCCAGCAGCTTTTCAGTCGACTACGAGCAGTACTTC. Its protein is CASSFSVDYEQYF.

CDR3 nucleotides: TGTGCCAGCAGCCCATCCCCGAACACTGAAGCTTTCTTT. Translation: CASSPSPNTEAFF. V and J are TRBV5-6 and TRBJ1-1; the D is unclear. The CDR3 is made up of 13 amino acids. Germline loops: CDR1 SGHDT, CDR2 YYEEEE. V lost 4 bases to trimming and J lost 1 base, with 8 bases between them. The full variable domain, with the rest looked up from reference TRBV5-6 and TRBJ1-1, is DAGVTQSPTHLIKTRGQQVTLRCSPKSGHDTVSWYQQALGQGPQFIFQYYEEEERQRGNFPDRFSGHQFPNYSSELNVNALLLGDSALYLCASSPSPNTEAFFGQGTRLTVV.

The chain joins TRBV19 to TRBJ2-7; 9 bases match TRBD1. The V gene's germline CDR1 is LNHDA and CDR2 SQIVND (reference sequence). J gave up 0 bases and V 7 bases, and 4 bases lay outside the gene matches. The CDR3 extends over 14 amino acids. DNA of the CDR3: TGTGCCAGTATTTCGACAGGGGGCTCCTACGAGCAGTACTTC. Its translation: CASISTGGSYEQYF.

The genes are TRBV30 and TRBJ2-1; no clear D. The germline V and J ends were trimmed by 1 base and 9 bases, with 10 bases remaining between them. The CDR3 totals 12 residues. Per germline, CDR1 GTSNPN and CDR2 SVGIG (reference sequence). The CDR3 DNA sequence: TGTGCCTGGAGTGGGGCATTAAGTGAGCAGTTCTTC. Amino acids: CAWSGALSEQFF. The variable domain in full, completed from reference TRBV30 and TRBJ2-1, reads SQTIHQWPATLVQPVGSPLSLECTVEGTSNPNLYWYRQAAGRGLQLLFYSVGIGQISSEVPQNLSASRPQDRQFILSSKKLLLSDSGFYLCAWSGALSEQFFGPGTRLTVL.

The CDR3 protein is CASSPSGVLVKNIQYF. The CDR3 DNA sequence: TGCGCCAGCAGTCCGTCCGGGGTTTTAGTCAAAAACATTCAGTACTTC. The chain uses TRBV23-1 and TRBJ2-4; possibly TRBD2 for D (5 bases). TRBV23-1 is flagged as an ORF with uncertain function. V lost 4 bases and J lost 3, with 16 bases in between. CDR3 length: 16 residues.

This clone was found once. The chain links TRBV4-1 to TRBJ2-2; D remains unclear. The CDR3 sequence is 13 residues long. Germline V gene data show CDR1 as MGHRA and CDR2 as YSYEKL. V lost 1 base to trimming and J lost 8 bases, with 8 bases between them. For the CDR3, the DNA is TGCGCCAGCAGCCAAGCGGTATATGGGGAGCTGTTTTTT. It codes for CASSQAVYGELFF.

The CDR3 sequence: CASSLQGDGTGELFF. CDR3 sequence (DNA): TGCGCCAGCAGCCTACAGGGGGATGGGACCGGGGAGCTGTTTTTT. The chain is built from TRBV23-1 and TRBJ2-2; 8 bases match TRBD1. TRBV23-1 is identified as an open reading frame with a role that is uncertain. The CDR3 extends over 15 amino acids. J gave up 5 bases and V 6 bases, and 8 bases lay outside the gene matches.